This TCR beta chain was retrieved from a study of CD8 T cells in ankylosing spondylitis. This clonotype was seen a handful of times. TCRdb re-called the 5' RACE reads with MiXCR, one entry per CDR3 protein. The table records hundreds of thousands of distinct CDR3 sequences, 15% to 25% of them present only once. The CDR3 loop spans 16 amino acids. CDR1 is MNHEY and CDR2 is SMNVEV in the germline V gene (reference sequence). Trimming stripped 6 bases from V and 0 bases from J, with 17 bases between. The V call is TRBV27, the J call TRBJ1-2; tentatively, D is TRBD1 (6 bases). The sequence was collected from a male donor with ankylosing spondylitis or in good health (not recorded which). The sample consisted of blood, either unsorted or a sorted T cell fraction (not recorded which). CDR3 sequence reads: CASRPLGGSTNYGYTF. The CDR3 DNA is TGTGCCAGCAGGCCCTTGGGGGGCTCAACTAACTATGGCTACACCTTC.